This TCR beta chain was recorded in a study of blood T cell repertoires in COVID-19. Across the whole study: Nucleic acid was either cDNA or gDNA, and it came from T cells, B-cell-depleted T cells, or PBMCs.

The length of the CDR3 is 16 residues. Per the germline V gene, CDR1 is SGHRS and CDR2 is YFSETQ. The V end lost 3 bases, the J end lost 4 bases, and 20 bases lay between the germline ends. Authors' data handling: Nucleated cell number was recorded as an estimate derived from reference gene primer amplification. The data were produced by immunoSEQ multiplex PCR, yet TCRdb's version contains in-frame clones alone and is incomplete. V and J calls and clone size are given by that table; D and trimming were obtained from the DNA. The sample gives 490,000 or so clones, around nine tenths of which show up once; 8.3% is in the top ten. Enrollees, about 18 to 90 years old, lived in 24 US areas.

J is TRBJ2-7 and V is TRBV5-1, with a tentative D call TRBD2 (5 bases). Sequencing input: PBMCs or T cells enriched from blood (not recorded which). The TCR comes from a woman in her fifties or sixties who had recovered from COVID-19. CDR3 amino acids: CASSSSKGSMVYEQYF. The CDR3 DNA reads TGCGCCAGCAGCTCCTCCAAAGGGAGTATGGTATACGAGCAGTACTTC. The entire variable domain, with the rest obtained from reference TRBV5-1 and TRBJ2-7, is as follows: KAGVTQTPRYLIKTRGQQVTLSCSPISGHRSVSWYQQTPGQGLQFLFEYFSETQRNKGNFPGRFSGRQFSNSRSEMNVSTLELGDSALYLCASSSSKGSMVYEQYFGPGTRLTVT.